These T cell receptor beta chains were read from a single sample in a study of blood T cell repertoires in COVID-19. Profiling relied on immunoSEQ multiplex PCR, and the TCRdb table lists in-frame clones only, not all of them. The sample carries 200,000 to 250,000 clones, more than 80% recorded once. Specimen: peripheral blood. The receptors were gathered from a human donor in a cohort sampled during active COVID-19. Each CDR3 is given with its conserved first and last residue. D genes are given only for firm matches. Expanded clones are given a class, and other clones once, few, many or no size at all.

D	size	V	J	DNA	CDR3
-	once	TRBV3-1/TRBV3-2	TRBJ1-3	TGTGCCAGCAGCCTCCCCCTCTCTGGAAACACCATATATTTT	CASSLPLSGNTIYF
TRBD2	-	TRBV5-1	TRBJ2-3	TGCGCCAGCAGCTTGGCGGGACTAGAGACAGATACGCAGTATTTT	CASSLAGLETDTQYF
-	few	TRBV5-1	TRBJ2-3	TGCGCCTCACGACGGGGCACAGATACGCAGTATTTT	CASRRGTDTQYF
TRBD1	-	TRBV6-5	TRBJ2-2	TGTGCCAGCAACAGGGGCCTAGAGAACACCGGGGAGCTGTTTTTT	CASNRGLENTGELFF
-	-	TRBV18	TRBJ1-1	TGTGCCAGCTCACCAACGCGGGGGAACACTGAAGCTTTCTTT	CASSPTRGNTEAFF
-	-	TRBV7-2	TRBJ2-1	TGTGCCAGCAGTCCAGACAGTTCCTACAATGAGCAGTTCTTC	CASSPDSSYNEQFF
-	-	TRBV5-1	TRBJ1-1	TGCGCCAGCAGCTCCCAGATGAACACTGAAGCTTTCTTT	CASSSQMNTEAFF
-	-	TRBV20-1	TRBJ2-7	TGCAGTGCTAGTGCCGGAAACTACGATGAGCAGTACTTC	CSASAGNYDEQYF
-	-	TRBV9	TRBJ1-1	TGTGCCAGCAGCCCGTTACAGGGAGAGTTGGGCACTGAAGCTTTCTTT	CASSPLQGELGTEAFF
TRBD1	-	TRBV6-4	TRBJ1-4	TGTGCCAGCAGCGCGACAGGGGAGGCTCGAGAAAAACTGTTTTTT	CASSATGEAREKLFF
TRBD1	-	TRBV2	TRBJ2-7	TGTGCCAGCAGTCAGGACAGGGGAGCCTACGAGCAGTACTTC	CASSQDRGAYEQYF
-	-	TRBV6-5	TRBJ1-5	TGTGCCAGTGCCCAAGGCCCGGGACAGCCCCAGCATTTT	CASAQGPGQPQHF
-	few	TRBV19	TRBJ1-2	TGTGCCAGTAGTATGGAGGGATCCTATGGCTACACCTTC	CASSMEGSYGYTF
-	-	TRBV19	TRBJ1-4	TGTGCCAGTAGTATTGAGGGTGGATCGAATGAAAAACTGTTTTTT	CASSIEGGSNEKLFF
TRBD1	-	TRBV19	TRBJ2-6	TGTGCCAGTAGTAAGGGACAGGGTCTCGGTGGGGCCAACGTCCTGACTTTC	CASSKGQGLGGANVLTF
TRBD2	-	TRBV19	TRBJ2-7	TGTGCCAGCGCCGGGGGAGGGACCTACGAGCAGTACTTC	CASAGGGTYEQYF
-	-	TRBV19	TRBJ1-1	TGTGCCAGTAGTATCGTAGGAGGAGCTTTCTTT	CASSIVGGAFF
-	-	TRBV24-1	TRBJ1-1	TGTGCCACCAGTGATCCCCCGGAGGGTAACACTGAAGCTTTCTTT	CATSDPPEGNTEAFF
-	-	TRBV7-2	TRBJ1-1	TGTGCCAGCAGCCCACAAGGACAGCTGAACACTGAAGCTTTCTTT	CASSPQGQLNTEAFF
TRBD2	-	TRBV11-2	TRBJ2-1	TGTGCCAGCAGCCCACAGCTAGCGGGAGGGCTCCGGGAGCAGTTCTTC	CASSPQLAGGLREQFF
TRBD2	-	TRBV10-1	TRBJ2-3	TGCGCCAGCGCTCGCGGGGGGGCCGGGGATACGCAGTATTTT	CASARGGAGDTQYF
TRBD1	-	TRBV7-9	TRBJ2-5	TGTGCCAGCAGCCCCGGACAGGGGGGAGAGACCCAGTACTTC	CASSPGQGGETQYF
-	once	TRBV7-9	TRBJ1-1	TGTGCCAGCAGCTATAACCGGGACACCGAAGCTTTCTTT	CASSYNRDTEAFF
-	-	TRBV4-1	TRBJ1-2	TGCGCCAGCAGCCTTGAAGACGGAGTAGGCTACACCTTC	CASSLEDGVGYTF
TRBD1	-	TRBV5-6	TRBJ2-7	TGTGCCAGCAGCTTGACCAGGGGGCCGGGCGAGCAGTACTTC	CASSLTRGPGEQYF
-	few	TRBV11-2	TRBJ1-1	TGTGCCAGCAGCTTATCACGGGGTTCCACTGAAGCTTTCTTT	CASSLSRGSTEAFF
-	-	TRBV28	TRBJ2-1	TGTGCCAGCAGTTTGGCGGAAAAGCAGTTCTTC	CASSLAEKQFF
-	-	TRBV30	TRBJ1-3	TGCACCGGGACCCCGGGAGCTGGAAACACCATATATTTT	CTGTPGAGNTIYF
-	-	TRBV5-6	TRBJ1-2	TGTGCCAGCAGCTTCGACTATGGCTACACCTTC	CASSFDYGYTF
TRBD2	-	TRBV24-1	TRBJ2-1	TGTGCCACCAGTGATTTGAAGGGCGGGGGGTCCTACAATGAGCAGTTCTTC	CATSDLKGGGSYNEQFF
-	-	TRBV2	TRBJ2-3	TGTGCCAGCAGTGAGACACACGCTACAGATACGCAGTATTTT	CASSETHATDTQYF
-	-	TRBV19	TRBJ1-3	TGTGCCAGTAGTATTCTTCTCGGACAAAACTCTGGAAACACCATATATTTT	CASSILLGQNSGNTIYF
TRBD1	-	TRBV7-9	TRBJ2-5	TGTGCCAGCAGCTTAGCTAACAGGGGTCGGGAGACCCAGTACTTC	CASSLANRGRETQYF
-	-	TRBV2	TRBJ1-5	TGTGCCAGCCGGGAGGGTTTAGACAATCAGCCCCAGCATTTT	CASREGLDNQPQHF
-	few	TRBV18	TRBJ1-1	TGTGCCAGCTCTCGTGTACAGAACACTGAAGCTTTCTTT	CASSRVQNTEAFF
-	-	TRBV28	TRBJ2-2	TGTGCCAGCAGACCGGGACTTTACACCGGGGAGCTGTTTTTT	CASRPGLYTGELFF
TRBD1	once	TRBV5-8	TRBJ1-4	TGTGCCAGCACCCCGGGACAGGGTAATGAAAAACTGTTTTTT	CASTPGQGNEKLFF
TRBD2	many	TRBV19	TRBJ2-3	TGTGCCAGTAGTAAATTTGGACTAGCGGGAGGTACAGATACGCAGTATTTT	CASSKFGLAGGTDTQYF
-	-	TRBV7-9	TRBJ1-4	TGTGCCAGCAGCGGACGCGGGACCGCCTTTGAAAAACTGTTTTTT	CASSGRGTAFEKLFF
TRBD2	-	TRBV5-1	TRBJ2-5	TGCGCCAGCAGCTCCCTAGCGGGAGGCGGAGGGGAGACCCAGTACTTC	CASSSLAGGGGETQYF
TRBD2	few	TRBV5-8	TRBJ2-1	TGTGCCAGCAGCTTGGGGGGTAGCGGGAGCCGCTACAATGAGCAGTTCTTC	CASSLGGSGSRYNEQFF
-	-	TRBV13	TRBJ1-3	TGTGCCAGCGGCGACAGGTCGTCTGGAAACACCATATATTTT	CASGDRSSGNTIYF